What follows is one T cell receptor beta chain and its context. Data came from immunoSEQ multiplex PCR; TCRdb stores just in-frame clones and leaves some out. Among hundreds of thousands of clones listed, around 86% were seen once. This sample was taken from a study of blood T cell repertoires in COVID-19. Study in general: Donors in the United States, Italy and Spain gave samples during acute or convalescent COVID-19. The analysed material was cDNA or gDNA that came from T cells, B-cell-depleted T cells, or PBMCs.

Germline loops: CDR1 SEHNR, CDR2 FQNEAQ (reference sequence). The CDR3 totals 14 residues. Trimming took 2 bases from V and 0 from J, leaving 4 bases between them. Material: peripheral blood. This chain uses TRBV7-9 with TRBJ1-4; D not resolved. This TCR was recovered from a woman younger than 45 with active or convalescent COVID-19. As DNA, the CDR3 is TGTGCCAGCAGCTTAACTGCAACTAATGAAAAACTGTTTTTT. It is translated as CASSLTATNEKLFF.